The entry below gives a single T cell receptor (beta chain) sequence along with its context. These data are taken from a study of blood T cell repertoires in COVID-19. For the study at large: T cells, B-cell-depleted T cells, or PBMCs provided the cDNA or gDNA that served as material.

Original processing notes: Reference gene primer amplification gave estimated nucleated cell counts. Profiled with immunoSEQ multiplex PCR; TCRdb holds only in-frame clones, not every one. V and J calls and clone size are given by that table; D and trimming were obtained from the DNA. The sample holds about 380,000 clones; roughly 91% are singletons and the top ten take 1.2%. Living in about two dozen US areas, the participants were between about 18 and 100 years of age. Participant-given clinical history determined each cohort assignment. V lost 5 bases to trimming and J lost 4 bases; unmatched junction nucleotides: 10. This CDR3 spans 15 amino acids. Germline V gene data show CDR1 as SGHAT and CDR2 as FQDESV (reference sequence).

This chain connects TRBV11-1 to TRBJ2-5, with 7 bases aligning to TRBD2. The TCR comes from a woman between 18 and 29 years old who had recovered from COVID-19. Sequenced: PBMCs or T cells enriched from blood (not recorded which). CDR3 bases: TGTGCCAGCAGCCGGGACGGCAGGGAGGGAGAGACCCAGTACTTC. As protein: CASSRDGREGETQYF.